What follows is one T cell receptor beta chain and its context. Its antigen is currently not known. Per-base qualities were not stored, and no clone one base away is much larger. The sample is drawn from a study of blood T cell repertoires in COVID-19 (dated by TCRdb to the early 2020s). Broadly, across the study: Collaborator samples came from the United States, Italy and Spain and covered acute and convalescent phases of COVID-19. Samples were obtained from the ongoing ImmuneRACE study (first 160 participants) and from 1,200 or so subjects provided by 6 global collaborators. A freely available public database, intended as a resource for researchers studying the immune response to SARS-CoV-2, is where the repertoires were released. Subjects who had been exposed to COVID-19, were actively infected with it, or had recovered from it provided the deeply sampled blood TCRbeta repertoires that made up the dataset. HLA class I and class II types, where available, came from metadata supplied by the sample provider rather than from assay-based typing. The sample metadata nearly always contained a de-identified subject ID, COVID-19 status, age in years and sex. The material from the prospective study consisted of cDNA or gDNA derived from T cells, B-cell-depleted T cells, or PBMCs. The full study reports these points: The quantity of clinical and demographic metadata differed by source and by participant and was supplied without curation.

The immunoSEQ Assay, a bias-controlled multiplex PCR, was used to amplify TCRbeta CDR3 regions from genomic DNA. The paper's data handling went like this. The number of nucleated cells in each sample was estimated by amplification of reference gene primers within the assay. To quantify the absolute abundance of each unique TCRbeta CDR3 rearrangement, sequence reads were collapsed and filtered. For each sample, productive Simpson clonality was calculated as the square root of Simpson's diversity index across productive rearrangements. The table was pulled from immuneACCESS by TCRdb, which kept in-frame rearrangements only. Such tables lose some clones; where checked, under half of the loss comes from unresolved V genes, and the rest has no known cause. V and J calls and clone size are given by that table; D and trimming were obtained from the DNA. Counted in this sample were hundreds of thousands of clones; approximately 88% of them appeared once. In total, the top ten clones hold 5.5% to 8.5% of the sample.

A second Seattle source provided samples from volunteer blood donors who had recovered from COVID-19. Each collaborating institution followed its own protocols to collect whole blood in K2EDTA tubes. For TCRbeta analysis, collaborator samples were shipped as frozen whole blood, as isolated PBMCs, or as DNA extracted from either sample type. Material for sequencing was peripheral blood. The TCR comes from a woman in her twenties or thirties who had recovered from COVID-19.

Here is the DNA: TGTGCCAGCAGCCAAGGGGGTAGCGGGGGGAATGAGCAGTTCTTC. Translated, it gives CASSQGGSGGNEQFF. The V and J segments used are TRBV3-1 (or the pseudogene TRBV3-2) and TRBJ2-1, with 10 bases matching TRBD2. The CDR3 goes from the cysteine to the phenylalanine over 15 residues. The kept DNA is CDR3 alone, 45 bases in frame from the first base. The germline V gene (reference sequence) specifies LGHDT as CDR1 and YNNKEL as CDR2. Trimmed from V: 1 base; trimmed from J: 7 bases; junction bases lacking a gene match: 4.